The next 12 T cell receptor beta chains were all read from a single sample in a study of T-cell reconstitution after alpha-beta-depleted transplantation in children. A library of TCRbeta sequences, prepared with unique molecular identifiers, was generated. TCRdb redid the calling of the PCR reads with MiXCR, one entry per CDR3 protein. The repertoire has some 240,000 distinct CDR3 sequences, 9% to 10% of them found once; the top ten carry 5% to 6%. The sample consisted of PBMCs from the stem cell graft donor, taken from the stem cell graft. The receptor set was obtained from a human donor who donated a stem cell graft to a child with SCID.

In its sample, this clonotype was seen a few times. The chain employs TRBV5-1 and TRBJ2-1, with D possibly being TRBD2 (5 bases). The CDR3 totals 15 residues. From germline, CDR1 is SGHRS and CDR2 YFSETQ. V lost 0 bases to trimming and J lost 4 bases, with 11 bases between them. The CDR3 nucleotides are TGCGCCAGCAGCTTGGCCTCGGGGTTATACAATGAGCAGTTCTTC. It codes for CASSLASGLYNEQFF. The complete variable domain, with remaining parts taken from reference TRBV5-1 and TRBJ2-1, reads KAGVTQTPRYLIKTRGQQVTLSCSPISGHRSVSWYQQTPGQGLQFLFEYFSETQRNKGNFPGRFSGRQFSNSRSEMNVSTLELGDSALYLCASSLASGLYNEQFFGPGTRLTVL.

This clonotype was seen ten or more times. The CDR3 DNA sequence: TGCGCCAGCAGCGGCACCGGGACAGACGATGAAAAACTGTTTTTT. This sequence encodes CASSGTGTDDEKLFF. The V call is TRBV5-1, the J call TRBJ1-4, with 7 bases identical to TRBD1. Trimming removed 4 bases from V and 6 bases from J; junction bases left unmatched: 9. Germline V gives CDR1 SGHRS, CDR2 YFSETQ. The CDR3 loop spans 15 amino acids.

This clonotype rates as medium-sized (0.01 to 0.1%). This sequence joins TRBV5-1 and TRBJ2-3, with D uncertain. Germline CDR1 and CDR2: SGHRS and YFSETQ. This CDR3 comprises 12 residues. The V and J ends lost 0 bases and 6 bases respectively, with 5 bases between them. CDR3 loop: CASSLEGDTQYF. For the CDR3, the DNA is TGCGCCAGCAGCTTGGAAGGGGATACGCAGTATTTT.

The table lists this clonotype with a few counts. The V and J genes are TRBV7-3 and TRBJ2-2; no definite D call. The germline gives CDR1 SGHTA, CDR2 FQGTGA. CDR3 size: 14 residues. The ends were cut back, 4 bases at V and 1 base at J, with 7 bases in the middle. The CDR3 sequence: CASSSAGNTGELFF. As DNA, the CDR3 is TGTGCCAGCAGCTCCGCAGGGAACACCGGGGAGCTGTTTTTT.

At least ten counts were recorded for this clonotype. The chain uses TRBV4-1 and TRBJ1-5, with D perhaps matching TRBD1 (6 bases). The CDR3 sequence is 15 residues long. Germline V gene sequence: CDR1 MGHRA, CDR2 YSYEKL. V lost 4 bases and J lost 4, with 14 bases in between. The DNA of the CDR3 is TGCGCCAGCAGCCCGCTACAGGGAGTTAATCAGCCCCAGCATTTT. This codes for CASSPLQGVNQPQHF.

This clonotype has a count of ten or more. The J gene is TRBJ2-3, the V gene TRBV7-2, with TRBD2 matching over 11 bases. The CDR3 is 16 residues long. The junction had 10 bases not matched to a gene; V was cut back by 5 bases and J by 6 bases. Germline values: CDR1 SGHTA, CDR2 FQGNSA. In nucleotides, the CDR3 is TGTGCCAGCAGCCCCCGACTAGCGGGGAAGGGGGATACGCAGTATTTT. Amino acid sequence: CASSPRLAGKGDTQYF. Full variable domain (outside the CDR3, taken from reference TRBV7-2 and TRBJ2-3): GAGVSQSPSNKVTEKGKDVELRCDPISGHTALYWYRQSLGQGLEFLIYFQGNSAPDKSGLPSDRFSAERTGGSVSTLTIQRTQQEDSAVYLCASSPRLAGKGDTQYFGPGTRLTVL.

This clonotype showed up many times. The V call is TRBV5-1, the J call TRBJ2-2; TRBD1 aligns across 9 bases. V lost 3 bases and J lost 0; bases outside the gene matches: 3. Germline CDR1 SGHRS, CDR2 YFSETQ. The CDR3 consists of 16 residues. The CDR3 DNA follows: TGCGCCAGCAGCTCGGGACAGGGAACGAACACCGGGGAGCTGTTTTTT. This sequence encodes CASSSGQGTNTGELFF.

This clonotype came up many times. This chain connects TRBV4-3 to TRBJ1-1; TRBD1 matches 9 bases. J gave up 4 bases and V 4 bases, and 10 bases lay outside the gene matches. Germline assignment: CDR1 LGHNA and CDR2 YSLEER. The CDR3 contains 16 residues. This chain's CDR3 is CASSRIVTGGVTEAFF. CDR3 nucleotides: TGCGCCAGCAGCCGCATCGTGACAGGGGGAGTCACTGAAGCTTTCTTT.

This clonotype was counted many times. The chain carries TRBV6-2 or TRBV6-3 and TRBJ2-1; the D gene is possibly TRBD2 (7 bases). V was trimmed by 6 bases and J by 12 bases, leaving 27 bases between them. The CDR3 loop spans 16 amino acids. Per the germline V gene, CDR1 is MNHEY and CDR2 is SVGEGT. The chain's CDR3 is CASSFRDYPGHFGQFF. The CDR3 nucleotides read TGTGCCAGCAGCTTCAGGGACTATCCGGGACACTTCGGGCAGTTCTTC.

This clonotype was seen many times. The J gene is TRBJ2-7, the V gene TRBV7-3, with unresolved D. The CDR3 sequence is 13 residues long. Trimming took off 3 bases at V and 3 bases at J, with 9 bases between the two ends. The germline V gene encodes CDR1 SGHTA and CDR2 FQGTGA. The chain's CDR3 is CASSFSRGYEQYF. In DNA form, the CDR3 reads TGTGCCAGCAGCTTCTCCAGAGGCTACGAGCAGTACTTC.

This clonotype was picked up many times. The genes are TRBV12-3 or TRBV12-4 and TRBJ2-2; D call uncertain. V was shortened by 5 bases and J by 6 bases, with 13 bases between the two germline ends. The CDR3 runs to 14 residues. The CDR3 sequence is CASSPAVGSGELFF. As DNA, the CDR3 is TGTGCCAGCAGTCCGGCGGTTGGGTCCGGGGAGCTGTTTTTT.

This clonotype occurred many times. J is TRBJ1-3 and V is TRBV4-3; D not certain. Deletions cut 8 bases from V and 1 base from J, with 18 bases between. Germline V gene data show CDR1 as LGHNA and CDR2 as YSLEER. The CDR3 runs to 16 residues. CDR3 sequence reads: CASATKGSGSGNTIYF. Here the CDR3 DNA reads TGCGCCAGCGCCACCAAAGGCTCCGGGTCTGGAAACACCATATATTTT.